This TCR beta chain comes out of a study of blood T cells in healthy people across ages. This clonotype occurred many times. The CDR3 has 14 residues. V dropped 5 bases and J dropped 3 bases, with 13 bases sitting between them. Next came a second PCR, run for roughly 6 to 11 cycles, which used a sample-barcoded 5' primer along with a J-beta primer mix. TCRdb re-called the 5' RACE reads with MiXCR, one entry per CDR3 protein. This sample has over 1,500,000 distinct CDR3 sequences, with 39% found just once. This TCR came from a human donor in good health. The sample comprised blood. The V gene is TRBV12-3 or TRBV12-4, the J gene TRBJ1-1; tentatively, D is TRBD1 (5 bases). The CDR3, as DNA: TGTGCCAGCAGTCACGAGTCAGGGTACACTGAAGCTTTCTTT. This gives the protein CASSHESGYTEAFF.